These 20 T cell receptor beta chains were sequenced from one sample in a study of blood T cell repertoires in COVID-19 (dated by TCRdb to 2020 to 2022). Preparation of the library involved the immunoSEQ multiplex PCR assay. TCRdb carries this immuneACCESS record with in-frame sequences only. Its versions omit some clonotypes, under half of them owing to an unresolved V gene in the studies checked, with the rest unexplained. The sample table contains about 200,000 clones; only one count was recorded for roughly four fifths of them. The top ten constitute about an eighth of the sample. The sample comprised peripheral blood. The receptors here all came from a woman aged 40 to 50 with acute or convalescent COVID-19.

The V gene is TRBV11-2, the J gene TRBJ1-2, with D perhaps TRBD1 (5 bases). Trimming took 5 bases from V and 7 from J, leaving 14 bases between them. Germline V gene data show CDR1 as SGHAT and CDR2 as FQNNGV. The CDR3 is 13 residues long. The CDR3, as DNA: TGTGCCAGCAGCCACCAGGGTACTCGTGGCTACACCTTC. Translation: CASSHQGTRGYTF.

This chain links TRBV5-5 with TRBJ1-1; D possibly corresponds to TRBD1 (6 bases). The CDR3 totals 16 residues. Trimming left V 1 base short and J 5 bases short, with 18 bases between. Germline-derived CDR1 and CDR2 are SGHKS and YYEKEE (reference sequence). The CDR3 DNA reads TGTGCCAGCAGCTTGCGGTGGGTGCAGGGGAGAACTGAAGCTTTCTTT. Translating it yields CASSLRWVQGRTEAFF.

The genes are TRBV6-5 and TRBJ1-5; 8 nucleotides agree with TRBD1. The ends lost 7 bases at V and 2 bases at J; junction bases unmatched: 4. Germline CDR1 is MNHEY and CDR2 is SVGAGI. This CDR3 region has 14 residues. In DNA, the CDR3 is TGTGCCAGCAAAGTGGGACAGGGCAATCAGCCCCAGCATTTT. This sequence encodes CASKVGQGNQPQHF.

The V call is TRBV5-6, the J call TRBJ1-1; D possibly corresponds to TRBD1 (5 bases). Trimming removed 0 bases at V and 3 bases at J, with 12 bases between. This CDR3 is built from 15 residues. CDR1 is SGHDT and CDR2 is YYEEEE in the germline V gene. For the CDR3, the DNA is TGTGCCAGCAGCTTGGAGACAGCTTTTTACACTGAAGCTTTCTTT. This gives the protein CASSLETAFYTEAFF.

This clone was counted a few times. J is TRBJ1-1 and V is TRBV27; D uncertain. V was trimmed by 4 bases and J by 1 base, leaving 16 bases between them. The CDR3 totals 16 residues. Germline V gene sequence: CDR1 MNHEY, CDR2 SMNVEV (reference sequence). For the CDR3, the DNA is TGTGCCAGCAGTTCGTACAGCCTCTTTGGGAACACTGAAGCTTTCTTT. Translation: CASSSYSLFGNTEAFF.

This chain joins TRBV6-6 and TRBJ1-2; TRBD1 matches 11 bases. Germline V gene sequence: CDR1 MNHNY, CDR2 SVGAGI (reference sequence). The CDR3 is made up of 14 amino acids. The V gene end was trimmed by 6 bases and the J gene end by 4 bases; junction bases not matched to a gene: 4. In nucleotides, the CDR3 is TGTGCCAGCAGGGACAGGGGGCAAGTCTATGGCTACACCTTC. Translated: CASRDRGQVYGYTF.

The V call is TRBV6-4, the J call TRBJ1-1, with D unresolved. V shed 2 bases and J shed 1 base, with 14 bases lying between them. This CDR3 has 16 amino acids. The germline CDR1 and CDR2 sequences are MRHNA and SNTAGT. CDR3 residues: CASSDRTFRSNTEAFF. CDR3 bases: TGTGCCAGCAGTGACCGGACTTTCAGGTCGAACACTGAAGCTTTCTTT.

Notes on this clone: Other nucleotide sequences from this sample produce the same CDR3. The J gene is TRBJ1-2, the V gene TRBV10-3; the D is unclear. CDR1 ENHRY and CDR2 SYGVKD come from the germline V gene. Trimming shortened V by 0 bases and J by 2 bases, and 7 bases separated the two germline ends. This CDR3 contains 14 residues. The CDR3: CAISESPENYGYTF. Written as DNA, the CDR3 is TGTGCCATCAGTGAGTCACCAGAAAACTATGGCTACACCTTC.

The chain carries TRBV5-4 and TRBJ2-1; 11 positions agree with TRBD2. The CDR3 length is 13 residues. Unmatched junction bases numbered 9, after V lost 5 bases and J lost 14 bases. Germline-derived CDR1 and CDR2 are SGHNT and YYREEE (reference sequence). The CDR3 region is CASSEVAGGHEFF. Here the CDR3 DNA reads TGTGCCAGCAGTGAAGTAGCGGGAGGGCATGAGTTCTTC.

Written as DNA, the CDR3 is TGTGCCACCAGTGATCTTCGCTCTGGCAGTGAGCAGTTCTTC. It translates to CATSDLRSGSEQFF. The chain joins TRBV24-1 to TRBJ2-1; D gene uncertain. The CDR3 spans 14 residues. CDR1 and CDR2 from the germline V gene are KGHDR and SFDVKD. Trimming removed 3 bases from V and 9 bases from J, with 14 bases in between.

The V gene is TRBV10-3, the J gene TRBJ1-1; TRBD1 is a possible D gene (6 bases). This CDR3 spans 13 amino acids. The V and J ends lost 10 bases and 2 bases respectively, with 14 bases between them. CDR1 is ENHRY and CDR2 is SYGVKD in the germline V gene. For the CDR3, the DNA is TGTGCCACCGGGGGAGGGACAAACACTGAAGCTTTCTTT. This codes for CATGGGTNTEAFF.

The gene calls are TRBV2 and TRBJ1-2, with D maybe TRBD1 (6 bases). This CDR3 spans 15 amino acids. V was trimmed by 0 bases and J by 8 bases, leaving 16 bases between them. The V gene's germline CDR1 is SNHLY and CDR2 FYNNEI. The CDR3 loop reads CASSEAPDRPDGYTF. The DNA for the CDR3 is TGTGCCAGCAGTGAAGCGCCTGACAGGCCAGACGGCTACACCTTC.

This clone was detected only a few times. The chain uses TRBV30 and TRBJ2-7, with a tentative D call TRBD1 (5 bases). This CDR3 contains 15 residues. V was cut by 0 bases and J by 6 bases, with 18 bases left in between. In germline, CDR1 is GTSNPN, CDR2 SVGIG (reference sequence). CDR3: CAWSVYRTLVSEQYF. Here the CDR3 DNA reads TGTGCCTGGAGTGTTTATAGGACACTGGTTTCCGAGCAGTACTTC.

V usage is TRBV18 and J usage is TRBJ2-5; the match to TRBD1 covers 8 bases. Germline CDR1 is KGHSH and CDR2 is LQKENI. Unmatched junction bases numbered 8, after V lost 6 bases and J lost 5 bases. The length of the CDR3 is 14 residues. The CDR3 nucleotides read TGTGCCAGCTCGCCTACCCAGGGGGCTGAGACCCAGTACTTC. As protein: CASSPTQGAETQYF.

This chain uses TRBV9 with TRBJ1-6; D is unclear. Looked up from germline, CDR1 is SGDLS and CDR2 is YYNGEE. V lost 4 bases to trimming and J lost 0 bases, with 11 bases between them. This CDR3 comprises 16 residues. CDR3 amino acids: CASSLDSSSYNSPLHF. CDR3 coding DNA: TGTGCCAGCAGCTTAGACTCGAGCTCCTATAATTCACCCCTCCACTTT.

V gene TRBV2 combines with J gene TRBJ1-2; 7 bases line up with TRBD1. Looked up from germline, CDR1 is SNHLY and CDR2 is FYNNEI. With 6 bases clipped from V and 9 bases from J, the junction kept 4 bases outside the gene matches. The CDR3 totals 11 residues. The CDR3 loop is CASRDRVSYTF. CDR3 bases: TGTGCCAGCAGAGACAGGGTTAGCTACACCTTC.

The V gene is TRBV13, the J gene TRBJ2-1; the D gene is possibly TRBD2 (6 bases). Germline V gene sequence: CDR1 PRHDT, CDR2 FYEKMQ (reference sequence). With 1 base removed from V and 6 bases from J, the gap between germline ends came to 16 bases. The CDR3 has 16 residues. The CDR3 DNA reads as TGTGCCAGCAGCTTAGAAGGTAGCGGAGCAATCAATGAGCAGTTCTTC. It is translated as CASSLEGSGAINEQFF.

For the CDR3, the DNA is TGTGCCACCAGTGATAGGGGGACAGGGGGTTCGGGGCAGCCCCAGCATTTT. Translation gives CATSDRGTGGSGQPQHF. J is TRBJ1-5 and V is TRBV24-1; TRBD1 matches at 11 bases. The germline CDR1 and CDR2 sequences are KGHDR and SFDVKD. This CDR3 has 17 residues. V shed 3 bases and J 7 bases; nucleotides not matched to a gene: 10.

The gene calls are TRBV5-1 and TRBJ2-1; 9 bases agree with TRBD1. Trimming cost V 2 bases and J 1 base; bases outside gene matches: 1. The CDR3 sequence is 15 residues long. CDR1 SGHRS and CDR2 YFSETQ come from the germline V gene. CDR3: CASSFGTGSYNEQFF. CDR3 bases: TGCGCCAGCAGCTTTGGGACAGGGTCCTACAATGAGCAGTTCTTC.

The chain combines TRBV7-8 with TRBJ2-7; TRBD1 agrees at 8 bases. The CDR3 length is 15 residues. The germline V gene has CDR1 SGHVS and CDR2 FQNEAQ. The V segment lost 1 base and the J segment 1 base; nucleotides outside the gene matches: 3. CDR3 bases: TGTGCCAGCAGCTTAGGGACAGGGTCTTCCTACGAGCAGTACTTC. Amino acid sequence: CASSLGTGSSYEQYF.